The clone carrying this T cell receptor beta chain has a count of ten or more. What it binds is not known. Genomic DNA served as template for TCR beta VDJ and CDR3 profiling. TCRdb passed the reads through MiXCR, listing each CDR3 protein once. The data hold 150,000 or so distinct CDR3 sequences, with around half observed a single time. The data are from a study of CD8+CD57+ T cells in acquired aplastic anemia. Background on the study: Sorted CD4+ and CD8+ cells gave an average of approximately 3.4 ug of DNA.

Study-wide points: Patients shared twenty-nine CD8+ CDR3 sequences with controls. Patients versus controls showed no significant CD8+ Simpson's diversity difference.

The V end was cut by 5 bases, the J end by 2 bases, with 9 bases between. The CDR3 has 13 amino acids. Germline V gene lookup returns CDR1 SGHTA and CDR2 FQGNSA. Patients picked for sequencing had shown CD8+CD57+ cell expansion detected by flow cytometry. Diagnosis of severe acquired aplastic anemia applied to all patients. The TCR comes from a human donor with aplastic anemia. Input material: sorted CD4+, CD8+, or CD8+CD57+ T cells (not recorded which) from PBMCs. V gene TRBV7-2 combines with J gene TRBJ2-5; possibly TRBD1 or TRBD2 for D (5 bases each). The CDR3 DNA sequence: TGTGCCAGCAGCCTAGGGACGCAAGAGACCCAGTACTTC. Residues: CASSLGTQETQYF.